Listed here are 6 T cell receptor beta chains from one sample, sequenced in a study of low-dose radiotherapy and immunotherapy resistance in tumors. TRAV- and TRBV-specific primers primed first-strand cDNA, covering alpha and beta chains. TCRs underwent 20 PCR cycles of amplification with a constant-region primer and V-primer adapter. A single record per CDR3 protein comes from TCRdb applying MiXCR to the reads. The table includes almost 45,000 distinct CDR3 sequences, about 25% detected once. As for time point: after trial treatment. The treatment was: LDRT plus nivolumab, ipilimumab, low-dose cyclophosphamide and aspirin (RACIN trial). The sequences come from PBMCs, collected after low-dose radiotherapy plus immunotherapy. The receptor set was obtained from a male donor with prostate cancer.

Notes on this clonotype: A far larger clone is one base from this, pointing to a likely read error. CDR3 region: CASSFLAGGNIQFF. Here the CDR3 DNA reads TGTGCCAGCAGTTTCCTAGCGGGAGGGAACATTCAGTTCTTC. The chain is built from TRBV28 and TRBJ2-1; 12 nucleotides line up with TRBD2. This CDR3 is 14 amino acids long. Germline values: CDR1 MDHEN, CDR2 SYDVKM. J lost 13 bases, V lost 3 bases, and 7 bases had no gene match.

As regards this clonotype: This is likely an artifact of a read error, given a far larger clone one base away. The chain carries TRBV5-1 and TRBJ2-1, with D perhaps TRBD2 (6 bases). The CDR3 loop spans 14 amino acids. V lost 3 bases and J 10 bases, leaving 17 bases between the germline ends. The germline V gene encodes CDR1 SGHRS and CDR2 YFSETQ. CDR3 DNA sequence: TGCGCCAGCAGCTCGGTGGGGGACTCCTACGAGCAGTTCTTC. Translation: CASSSVGDSYEQFF.

Note on this clonotype: Since a far larger clone is one base different, this is likely a read error. The rearrangement uses TRBV15 and TRBJ2-1; no reliable D call. The CDR3 has 13 residues. Germline loops: CDR1 LNHNV, CDR2 YYDKDF (reference sequence). Trimming left V 1 base short and J 10 bases short, with 11 bases between. The CDR3 bases are TGTGCCACCAGCAGAGTGGAGCTATACGAGCAGTTCTTC. Translation: CATSRVELYEQFF.

By share, this clonotype counts as medium-sized. The rearrangement uses TRBV9 and TRBJ2-4; the D is unclear. Germline V gives CDR1 SGDLS, CDR2 YYNGEE. The CDR3 sequence is 12 residues long. V dropped 7 bases and J dropped 10 bases, with 15 bases sitting between them. CDR3 nucleotides: TGTGCCAGCCCCTGGGCACGCCGGATTCAGTACTTC. This codes for CASPWARRIQYF. Based on the CDR3 plus reference TRBV9 and TRBJ2-4, the full variable domain is DSGVTQTPKHLITATGQRVTLRCSPRSGDLSVYWYQQSLDQGLQFLIQYYNGEERAKGNILERFSAQQFPDLHSELNLSSLELGDSALYFCASPWARRIQYFGAGTRLSVL.

This clonotype was detected many times. The chain is built from TRBV7-2 and TRBJ2-5; tentatively, D is TRBD2 (6 bases). Trimming cost V 5 bases and J 2 bases, with 15 bases left between them. The germline gives CDR1 SGHTA, CDR2 FQGNSA. This CDR3 has 15 amino acids. This chain's CDR3 is CASSKVGRGQETQYF. CDR3 bases: TGTGCCAGCAGCAAGGTCGGGCGGGGTCAAGAGACCCAGTACTTC.

On this clonotype: No DNA is shown, since the ends of the CDR3 on it are uncertain; the CDR3 is the one TCRdb lists. J is TRBJ2-3 and V is TRBV7-9; TRBD1 is the table's D call and was not checked against the DNA. The CDR3 comprises 18 residues, both ends counted. In germline, CDR1 is SEHNR, CDR2 FQNEAQ (reference sequence). Here the CDR3 reads CASSLRGAGADTQYFFFF.